Included here is one TCR beta chain sequence, with context. Which antigen it targets is not known. No base quality values were provided; no much bigger clone lies one nucleotide off. Graves' hyperthyroidism was defined as stable when no progression to ophthalmopathy occurred over 18 months of follow-up. Hyperthyroidism patients were aged 18 to 65 years and newly diagnosed, with disease duration of less than 2 months. Any patient with an uncontrolled infection, another autoimmune disease, pregnancy or lactation was excluded. Diagnoses were established on the basis of clinical symptoms, serum thyroxine and TRAb, thyroid ultrasound, and orbital computed tomography. Ficoll-Paque density gradient centrifugation was used to isolate PBMCs from 10 ml of fresh peripheral blood. Trizol reagent was used to extract total RNA, and RNA quality was then checked on an Agilent 2100 Bioanalyzer. These data are taken from a study of T cells in Graves' hyperthyroidism and ophthalmopathy (dated by TCRdb to between 2019 and 2020). With respect to the entire study: Peripheral blood samples were taken at the time of initial diagnosis, prior to any treatment. TCR V-J signatures able to tell the groups apart were searched for in a discovery cohort of approximately 95 patients, of whom roughly 42 had Graves' ophthalmopathy and about 55 had stable Graves' hyperthyroidism. Whether ophthalmopathy could be predicted prospectively was tested in an independent validation cohort made up of under 20 hyperthyroidism patients plus 17 patients who later progressed to ophthalmopathy. The roughly 91 discovery patients were randomly divided into training and test sets at a 7:3 ratio. Thyroid tissue and blood T-cell repertoires from six Graves' hyperthyroidism patients were also compared in the study. Once sampling was done, hyperthyroidism patients were given methimazole at a starting dose of 30 mg daily, whereas ophthalmopathy patients were given high-dose intravenous methylprednisolone. The paper describes TCR Vbeta CDR3 sequencing of roughly 130 peripheral blood samples, made up of some 40 ophthalmopathy patients, roughly 80 hyperthyroidism patients and 17 progressor patients. The research as a whole found: In validation, progression to ophthalmopathy was predicted by the model with nearly 71% sensitivity and under 85% specificity, a median of roughly six months before onset. In cross-validation, a model built on a 13 V-J signature told ophthalmopathy apart from stable hyperthyroidism with approximately 90% sensitivity and around 81% specificity, and in testing the same model reached 80%/75%. Sample size was not statistically predetermined, and investigators were not blinded to group allocation. Most expanded thyroid clonotypes (frequency above 0.001) were also found in blood, which suggests that blood repertoires may mirror thyroid immune responses.

Amplification of TCR beta CDR3 regions was carried out from RNA transcripts. The TCR CDR3 was subjected to a first round of RT-PCR using the HTBI primer set and the Qiagen OneStep RT-PCR kit. A second multiplex PCR round built the libraries, followed by size selection and purification. The libraries were sequenced on an Illumina HiSeq2000 using paired-end 100 bp reads. Per the original workflow: Raw data were processed with SOAPnuke, discarding reads with adapters, uncalled bases, mean Phred below 15, or no exact constant-primer or identifier match. COPE v1.2.5 was used to merge the high-quality paired reads, and each unique nucleotide sequence was defined as a clonotype. MiTCR v1.1 was used to align clonotypes to the IMGT TRBV, TRBD and TRBJ reference segments. The analysis included only V-J combinations with a frequency above 0.0001, which together covered more than 99% of the repertoires. A TCS score was defined as the ratio between F50 (clonal expansion) and ExV (chaos), using BLOSUM62-based TCRdist between CDR3 peptides within each V-J. Welch's t-statistics and random forest reduced around 550 V-J features to some 14, which were used in a naive Bayes classifier (R e1071). TCRdb redid the processing of the public reads, applying fastp at Q25 and MiXCR, and retained in-frame beta chains. Records with the same CDR3 protein are collapsed into one entry carrying the most frequent genes and DNA. TCRdb's processing, not the study's, gives the V and J calls here. The sample data list some 200,000 distinct CDR3 sequences, and approximately 17% of these were observed just once. In total, the top ten clones hold roughly 50% of the sample.

The receptor's source is a man aged 50 to 59 with Graves' hyperthyroidism. The sequenced sample was blood.

The DNA sequence follows: TGTGCCAGCAGCTATAGCGGGAGTGCGCAAGAGACCCAGTACTTC. The encoded protein is CASSYSGSAQETQYF. The V and J segments used are TRBV11-2 and TRBJ2-5; 9 bases in between match TRBD2. Inclusive of the bounding cysteine and phenylalanine, the CDR3 is 15 residues long. Only the CDR3 portion is preserved as DNA: 45 bases, with reading frame beginning at the first base. Reading the germline V gene gives CDR1 SGHAT and CDR2 FQNNGV. From V the trimming removes 4 bases and from J it removes 2 bases, while the gene matches leave 5 bases of the junction unaccounted for.